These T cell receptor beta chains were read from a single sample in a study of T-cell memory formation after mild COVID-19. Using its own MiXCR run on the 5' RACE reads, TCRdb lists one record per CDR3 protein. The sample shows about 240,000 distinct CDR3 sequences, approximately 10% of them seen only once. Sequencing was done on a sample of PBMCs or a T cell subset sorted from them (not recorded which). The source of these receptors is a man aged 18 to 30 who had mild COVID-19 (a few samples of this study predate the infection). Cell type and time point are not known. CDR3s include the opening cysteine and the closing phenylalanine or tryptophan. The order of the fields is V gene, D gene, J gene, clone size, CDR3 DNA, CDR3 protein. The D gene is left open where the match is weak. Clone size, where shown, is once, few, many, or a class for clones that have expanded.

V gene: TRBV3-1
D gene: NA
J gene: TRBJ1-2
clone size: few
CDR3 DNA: TGTGCCAGCAGCCCCTCAGGGCAGGAAGACTATGGCTACACCTTC
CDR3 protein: CASSPSGQEDYGYTF

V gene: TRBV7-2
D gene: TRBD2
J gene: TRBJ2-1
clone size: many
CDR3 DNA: TGTGCCAGCAGCATCTCCGGGACTAGCGGGGGGACGGAGCAGTTCTTC
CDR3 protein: CASSISGTSGGTEQFF

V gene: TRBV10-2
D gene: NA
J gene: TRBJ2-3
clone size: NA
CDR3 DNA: TGCGCCAGCATGGGCGCAAGCACAGATACGAAGTATTTT
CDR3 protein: CASMGASTDTKYF

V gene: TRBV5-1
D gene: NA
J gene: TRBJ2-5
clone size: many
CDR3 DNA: TGCGCCAGCAGCTTGGCCCCCGGGGGAGAGACCCAGTACTTC
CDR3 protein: CASSLAPGGETQYF

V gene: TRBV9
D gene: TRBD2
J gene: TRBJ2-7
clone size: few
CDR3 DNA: TGTGCCAGCAGCGTAGCTGCTAGCGGGGGGTTCTACGAGCAGTACTTC
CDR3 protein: CASSVAASGGFYEQYF

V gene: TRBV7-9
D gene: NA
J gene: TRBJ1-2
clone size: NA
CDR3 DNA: TGTGCCAGCGGTCCCCCCTCCGGTTACTATGGCTACACCTTC
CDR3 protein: CASGPPSGYYGYTF

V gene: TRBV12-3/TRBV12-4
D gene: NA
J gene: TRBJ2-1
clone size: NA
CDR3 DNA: TGTGCCAGCAGCGCCGAATACAATGAGCAGTTCTTC
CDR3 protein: CASSAEYNEQFF

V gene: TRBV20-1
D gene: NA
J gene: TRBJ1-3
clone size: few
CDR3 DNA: TGCAGTGCTACGACAGCCGGAAACACCATATATTTT
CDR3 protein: CSATTAGNTIYF

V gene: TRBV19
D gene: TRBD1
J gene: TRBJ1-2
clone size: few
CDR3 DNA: TGTGCCAGTAGGCGGACAGGGAGGAACTATGGCTACACCTTC
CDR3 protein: CASRRTGRNYGYTF

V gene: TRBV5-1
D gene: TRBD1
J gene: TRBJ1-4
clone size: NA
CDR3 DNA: TGCGCCAGCAGCCCGGGGACAGGACAAGCGGGTGAAAAACTGTTTTTT
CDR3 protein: CASSPGTGQAGEKLFF

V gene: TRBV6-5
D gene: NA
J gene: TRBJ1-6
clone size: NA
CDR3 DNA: TGTGCCAGCAGCAACGAGGGGACGGGTAATTCACCCCTCCACTTT
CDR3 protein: CASSNEGTGNSPLHF

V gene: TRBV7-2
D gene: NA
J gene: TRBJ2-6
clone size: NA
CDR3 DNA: TGTGCCAGCAGTCCGACCGGGACCGTTGGGGCCAACGTCCTGACTTTC
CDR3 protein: CASSPTGTVGANVLTF

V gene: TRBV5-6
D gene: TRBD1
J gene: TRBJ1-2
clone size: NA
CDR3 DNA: TGTGCCAGCAGCCAGCAGGGGACAGCAAACGTCTCCTTC
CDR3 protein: CASSQQGTANVSF

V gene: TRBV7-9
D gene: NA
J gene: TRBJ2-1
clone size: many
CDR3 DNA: TGTGCCAGCAGCCCCAGACTCTACAATGAGCAGTTCTTC
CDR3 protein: CASSPRLYNEQFF

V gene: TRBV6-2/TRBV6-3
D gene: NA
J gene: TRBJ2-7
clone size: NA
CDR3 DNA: TGTGCCAGCAGTTACTCGGGGGAGCAGTACTTC
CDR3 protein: CASSYSGEQYF

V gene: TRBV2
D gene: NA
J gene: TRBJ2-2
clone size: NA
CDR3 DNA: TGTGCCAGCAGTGAAGCGGGATTCCAGCCGGGGTTGAACACCGGGGAGCTGTTTTTT
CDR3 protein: CASSEAGFQPGLNTGELFF